Each of the 5 T cell receptor beta chains below was sequenced from the same sample in a study of T-cell memory formation after mild COVID-19. One entry per CDR3 protein, called by TCRdb with MiXCR from the 5' RACE reads. The sample has some 340,000 distinct CDR3 sequences; roughly 13% are singletons. The material sequenced was PBMCs or a T cell subset sorted from them (not recorded which). The receptors here all came from a man aged 18 to 30 who had mild COVID-19 (a few samples of this study predate the infection). Cell type and time point are not known.

This clonotype was detected only a few times. J is TRBJ2-7 and V is TRBV7-9; D call uncertain. The germline CDR1 and CDR2 sequences are SEHNR and FQNEAQ (reference sequence). This CDR3 is built from 13 residues. Trimming removed 3 bases from V and 1 base from J, with 7 bases in between. The CDR3 protein is CASSLAQSYEQYF. The CDR3 DNA follows: TGTGCCAGCAGCTTGGCCCAGTCCTACGAGCAGTACTTC. Supplemented by reference TRBV7-9 and TRBJ2-7, the full variable domain reads DTGVSQNPRHKITKRGQNVTFRCDPISEHNRLYWYRQTLGQGPEFLTYFQNEAQLEKSRLLSDRFSAERPKGSFSTLEIQRTEQGDSAMYLCASSLAQSYEQYFGPGTRLTVT.

This clonotype has only a few counts. The V and J genes are TRBV28 and TRBJ2-7; D gene ambiguous. The CDR3 has 14 residues. V lost 5 bases to trimming and J lost 7 bases, with 18 bases between them. CDR1 is MDHEN, CDR2 SYDVKM, per germline. CDR3 nucleotides: TGTGCCAGCAGTCACAGCTCCCTTATGGGGGAGCAGTACGTC. Translation: CASSHSSLMGEQYV.

V is TRBV7-8 and J is TRBJ2-3, with a possible D match to TRBD1 (6 bases). The V and J ends lost 1 base and 0 bases respectively, with 14 bases between them. CDR3 size: 17 residues. Germline CDR1 and CDR2: SGHVS and FQNEAQ. This chain's CDR3 is CASSLGSGATSTDTQYF. The CDR3 DNA follows: TGTGCCAGCAGCTTAGGGTCAGGGGCTACTAGCACAGATACGCAGTATTTT.

The chain links TRBV10-1 to TRBJ2-5; D may be TRBD2 (7 bases). Germline V CDR1 and CDR2: WNHNN, SYGVQD (reference sequence). Trimming stripped 2 bases from V and 5 bases from J, with 12 bases between. The CDR3 covers 14 residues. The CDR3 loop is CASSEGGAGETQYF. For the CDR3, the DNA is TGCGCCAGCAGTGAGGGGGGGGCGGGGGAGACCCAGTACTTC.

This clonotype was seen only a few times. The chain joins TRBV27 to TRBJ1-6; TRBD1 agrees at 9 bases. Germline V gene sequence: CDR1 MNHEY, CDR2 SMNVEV (reference sequence). The V gene end was trimmed by 6 bases and the J gene end by 4 bases; junction bases not matched to a gene: 4. CDR3 length: 15 amino acids. Written as DNA, the CDR3 is TGTGCCAGCAGCACAGGGGGCGCATATAATTCACCCCTCCACTTT. Amino acid sequence: CASSTGGAYNSPLHF.